This entry concerns a single T cell receptor beta chain. Authors' methods: Estimation of nucleated cell counts relied on the amplification of reference gene primers. This table comes from immunoSEQ multiplex PCR, and its TCRdb copy is limited to in-frame clones, with some not included. From that table come the V and J calls and clone size; the DNA was used to work out D and trimming. The table has 350,000 to 500,000 clones, approximately 90% seen once. This sample was included in a study of blood T cell repertoires in COVID-19. Overall study context: COVID-19 samples, acute and convalescent, were from the United States, Italy and Spain.

This receptor was taken from a woman aged 18-30 years who had been exposed to COVID-19. Sequencing was performed on PBMCs or T cells enriched from blood (not recorded which).

The CDR3 sequence: CASSSLGTSGSGEQFF. The CDR3 bases are TGTGCCAGCAGCTCCCTTGGGACTAGCGGGAGTGGTGAGCAGTTCTTC. V is TRBV11-2 and J is TRBJ2-1; 14 positions match TRBD2. This CDR3 has 16 residues. Looked up from germline, CDR1 is SGHAT and CDR2 is FQNNGV. The J segment lost 9 bases and the V segment lost 4 bases, leaving 8 bases of the junction unmatched.